The sequence of this T cell receptor beta chain was determined in a study of a mutant IDH1 vaccine in newly diagnosed glioma. In the study overall: Investigators started vaccination 4-6 weeks after radiotherapy alone, or with temozolomide cycles. Before enrollment, the patients had been treated with radiotherapy alone, temozolomide alone, or both together. Most of them had received both.

Measured with immunoSEQ multiplex PCR; TCRdb has only the in-frame clones, and not every one. The sample records 45,000 to 65,000 clones, roughly nine tenths being singletons. V was cut by 2 bases and J by 0 bases, with 3 bases left in between. This CDR3 is built from 12 residues. Germline-derived CDR1 and CDR2 are SGHDT and YYEEEE. The time point denotes: week 11, during vaccination. Each dose delivered 300 ug of mutant IDH1 20-mer peptide subcutaneously with imiquimod. In every donor, the tumor was a new WHO grade 3 or 4 IDH1-mutant, ATRX-lost astrocytoma. Of note for this clone: Its antigen is as yet unknown.

The J gene is TRBJ2-7, the V gene TRBV5-6; D uncertain. The sample consisted of PBMCs, taken from a glioma patient whose treatment included an IDH1 peptide vaccine. The source is a man over 45 with glioma. In nucleotides, the CDR3 is TGTGCCAGCAGCTTAATCTCCTACGAGCAGTACTTC. It encodes CASSLISYEQYF. The full variable domain, rest sourced from reference TRBV5-6 and TRBJ2-7, is DAGVTQSPTHLIKTRGQQVTLRCSPKSGHDTVSWYQQALGQGPQFIFQYYEEEERQRGNFPDRFSGHQFPNYSSELNVNALLLGDSALYLCASSLISYEQYFGPGTRLTVT.